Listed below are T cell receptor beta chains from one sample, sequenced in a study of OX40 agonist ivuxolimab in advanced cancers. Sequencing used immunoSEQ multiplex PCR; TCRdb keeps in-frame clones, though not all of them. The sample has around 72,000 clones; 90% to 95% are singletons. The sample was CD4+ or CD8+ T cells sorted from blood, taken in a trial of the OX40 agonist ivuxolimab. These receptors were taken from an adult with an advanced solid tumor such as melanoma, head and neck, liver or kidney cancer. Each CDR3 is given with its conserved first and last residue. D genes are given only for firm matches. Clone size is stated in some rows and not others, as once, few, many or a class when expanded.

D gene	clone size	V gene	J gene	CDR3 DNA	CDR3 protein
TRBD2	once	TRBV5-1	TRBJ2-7	TGCGCCAGCAGCTTCGAGGGAGGGCTTTACGAGCAGTACTTC	CASSFEGGLYEQYF
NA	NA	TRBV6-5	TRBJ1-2	TGTGCCAGCAGTTACGACAGTAACTATGGCTACACCTTC	CASSYDSNYGYTF
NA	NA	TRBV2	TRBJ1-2	TGTGCCAGCAGTCCAGGGGCCAGCTATGGCTACACCTTC	CASSPGASYGYTF
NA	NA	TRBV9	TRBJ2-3	TGTGCCAGCAGCCCCCAAGGGGGTACGCAGTATTTT	CASSPQGGTQYF
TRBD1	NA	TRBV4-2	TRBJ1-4	TGTGCCAGCAGCCAACTACAACCAGGGACAGGGAGGCCTAATGAAAAACTGTTTTTT	CASSQLQPGTGRPNEKLFF
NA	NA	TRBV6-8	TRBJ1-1	TGTGCCAGCAGTACCGCCCTGAACACTGAAGCTTTCTTT	CASSTALNTEAFF
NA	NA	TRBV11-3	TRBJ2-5	TGTGCCAGCAGCTTAGATGGCCAAACCCCCCTGGGGGAGACCCAGTACTTC	CASSLDGQTPLGETQYF
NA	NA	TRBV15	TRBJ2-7	TGTGCCACCAGCAGAGGTCGAGCGGGCTCCTACGAGCAGTACTTC	CATSRGRAGSYEQYF
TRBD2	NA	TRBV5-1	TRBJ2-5	TGCGCCAGCAGCTTGGCTGTTACTAGCGGGGGTGAGACCCAGTACTTC	CASSLAVTSGGETQYF
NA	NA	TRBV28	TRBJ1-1	TGTGCCAGCAGTCCTAACAGGGATTGGAACACTGAAGCTTTCTTT	CASSPNRDWNTEAFF
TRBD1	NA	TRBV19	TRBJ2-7	TGTGCCAGTAGTATCTTTCCAGGGGGCACCTACGAGCAGTACTTC	CASSIFPGGTYEQYF
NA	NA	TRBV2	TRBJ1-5	TGTGCCAGCAGTGAAGGGCGGGAGCCCCAGCATTTT	CASSEGREPQHF
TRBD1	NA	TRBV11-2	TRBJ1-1	TGTGCCAGCAGCTATCAGGGGGGGGGAACTGAAGCTTTCTTT	CASSYQGGGTEAFF
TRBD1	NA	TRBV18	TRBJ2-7	TGTGCCAGCTCCCTTGGACAGGTCTACGAGCAGTACTTC	CASSLGQVYEQYF
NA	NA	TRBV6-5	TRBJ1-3	TGTGCCAGCAGTTACTCGAACAGGCCGGGAAACACCATATATTTT	CASSYSNRPGNTIYF
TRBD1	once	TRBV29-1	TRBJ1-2	TGCAGCGTTGCCCCTTTGCCCGGGACAGGGGAAGTCTATGGCTACACCTTC	CSVAPLPGTGEVYGYTF
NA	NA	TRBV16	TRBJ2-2	TGTGCCAGCAGCCAATGGCCGGGGGAAAACGGGGAGCTGTTTTTT	CASSQWPGENGELFF
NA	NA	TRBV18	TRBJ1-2	TGTGCCAGCTCACCCTACGCCCCTTCAGTAGCTAACTATGGCTACACCTTC	CASSPYAPSVANYGYTF
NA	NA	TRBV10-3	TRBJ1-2	TGTGCCATCAGGACGGATTTCTCTAACCTGTATGGCTACACCTTC	CAIRTDFSNLYGYTF
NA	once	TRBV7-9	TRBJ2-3	TGTGCCAGCAGCTTAGCTGGCGGTTCCGGTATAGATACGCAGTATTTT	CASSLAGGSGIDTQYF
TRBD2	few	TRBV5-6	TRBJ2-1	TGTGCCAGCAGCGATTTGTCCACCGGGGGGTCTTACAATGAGCAGTTCTTC	CASSDLSTGGSYNEQFF
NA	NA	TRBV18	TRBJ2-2	TGTGCCAGCTCACCTCGTCGCACCGGGGAGCTGTTTTTT	CASSPRRTGELFF
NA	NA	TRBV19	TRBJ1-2	TGTGCCAGTAGTATACTAACAGGAAACTATGGCTACACCTTC	CASSILTGNYGYTF
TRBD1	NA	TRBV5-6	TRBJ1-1	TGTGCCAGCAGCTCGGGACAGGCGGCTTTCTTT	CASSSGQAAFF
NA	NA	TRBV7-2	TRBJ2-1	TGTGCCAGCAGCTCCCGCCGCAGGGCTTACAATGAGCAGTTCTTC	CASSSRRRAYNEQFF
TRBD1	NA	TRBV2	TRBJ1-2	TGTGCCAGCAGTGAAATTCCCAGGGGGCAGGACTATGGCTACACCTTC	CASSEIPRGQDYGYTF
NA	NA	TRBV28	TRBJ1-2	TGTGCCAGCAGTTTGGGGGGAGATCCTAACTATGGCTACACCTTC	CASSLGGDPNYGYTF
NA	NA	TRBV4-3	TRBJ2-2	TGCGCCAGCAGCCCTAGAGGGCAGTACACCGGGGAGCTGTTTTTT	CASSPRGQYTGELFF
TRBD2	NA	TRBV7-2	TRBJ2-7	TGTGCCAGCAGCTTTAGCGGGCTTGGAGGGGAGCAGTACTTC	CASSFSGLGGEQYF
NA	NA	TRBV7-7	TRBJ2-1	TGTGCTAGCAGCTTAGCCAGGGGAAGTTTCGATGAGCAGTTCTTC	CASSLARGSFDEQFF
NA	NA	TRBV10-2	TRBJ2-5	TGCGCCAGCAGTGAGTCGGCCAGGGGAGTAGGTGGTCGAGAGACCCAGTACTTC	CASSESARGVGGRETQYF
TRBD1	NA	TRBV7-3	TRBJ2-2	TGTGCCAGCAGCTGGGGACAGGGGAACACCGGGGAGCTGTTTTTT	CASSWGQGNTGELFF
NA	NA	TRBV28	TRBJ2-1	TGTGCCAGCAGTCCCCCCCAGGGGTCATATGGGAATGAGCAGTTCTTC	CASSPPQGSYGNEQFF
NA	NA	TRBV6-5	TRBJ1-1	TGTGCCAGCAGTTTAGGGCAGCTGAACACTGAAGCTTTCTTT	CASSLGQLNTEAFF
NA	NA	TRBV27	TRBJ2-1	TGTGCCAGCAGTTTAATGGGGATAGGCCCCCCCTACAATGAGCAGTTCTTC	CASSLMGIGPPYNEQFF
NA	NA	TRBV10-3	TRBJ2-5	TGTGCCATCAGTGGTCAGGTAGGACCGAACCAAGAGACCCAGTACTTC	CAISGQVGPNQETQYF
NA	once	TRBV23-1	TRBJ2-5	TGCGCCAGCAGTCAAGTCCGGACTACCGAAGAGACCCAGTACTTC	CASSQVRTTEETQYF
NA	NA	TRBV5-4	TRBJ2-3	TGTGCCAGCAGCTCCACTAGCTCGGGGGATACGCAGTATTTT	CASSSTSSGDTQYF
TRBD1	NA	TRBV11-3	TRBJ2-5	TGTGCCAGCAGCTTTCGGGACAGCCAAGAGACCCAGTACTTC	CASSFRDSQETQYF
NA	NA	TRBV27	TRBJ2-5	TGTGCCAGCAGTCGCCGGGACCCAGAGACCCAGTACTTC	CASSRRDPETQYF
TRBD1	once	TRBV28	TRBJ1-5	TGTGCCAGCAGCCAGGGACAGGGGGCGCGCCAGCCCCAGCATTTT	CASSQGQGARQPQHF
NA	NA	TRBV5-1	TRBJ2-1	TGCGCCAGCAGCTTCTTAAGAGGCGGCGATGAGCAGTTCTTC	CASSFLRGGDEQFF
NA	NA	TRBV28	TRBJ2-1	TGTGCCAGCAGTCCGCACCCTCTCCAGACAGACAATGAGCAGTTCTTC	CASSPHPLQTDNEQFF
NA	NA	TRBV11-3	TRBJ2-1	TGTGCCAGCACCCGGGTGGCGGGATCCTACAATGAGCAGTTCTTC	CASTRVAGSYNEQFF
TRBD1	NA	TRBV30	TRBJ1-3	TGTGCCAGAACAGGGGCTTCTGGAAACACCATATATTTT	CARTGASGNTIYF